A selection of T cell receptor beta chains follows, all from one sample in a study of CD8 T cells in ankylosing spondylitis. From the 5' RACE reads, TCRdb called clonotypes with MiXCR, one entry per CDR3 protein. The sample consists of around 480,000 distinct CDR3 sequences, about 15% of them appearing once. Sequenced material: blood, either unsorted or a sorted T cell fraction (not recorded which). These receptors all come from a male donor with ankylosing spondylitis. CDR3s include the opening cysteine and the closing phenylalanine or tryptophan. Fields, in order: V gene, clone size, CDR3 length, CDR3 protein. A clone size is listed for some rows: how often the clone was seen (once, few, many), or a class if it is expanded.

v_gene: TRBV12-3/TRBV12-4; abundance: many; len: 15; CDR3aa: CASSLLVVDTGELFF
v_gene: TRBV7-9; abundance: .; len: 17; CDR3aa: CASSLGEWRPGTGELFF
v_gene: TRBV9; abundance: few; len: 17; CDR3aa: CASSAGLAGAYQETQYF
v_gene: TRBV12-3/TRBV12-4; abundance: .; len: 14; CDR3aa: CASSDRLAAYEQYF
v_gene: TRBV6-5; abundance: few; len: 11; CDR3aa: CASRTGSEAFF
v_gene: TRBV10-3; abundance: few; len: 19; CDR3aa: CAISDPPPGLAGPSYEQYF
v_gene: TRBV20-1; abundance: few; len: 14; CDR3aa: CSAAGQGAGETQYF
v_gene: TRBV7-6; abundance: .; len: 16; CDR3aa: CASSSNTGGEGEKLFF
v_gene: TRBV4-1; abundance: .; len: 16; CDR3aa: CASSQGPLLSNSTLHF
v_gene: TRBV12-3/TRBV12-4; abundance: .; len: 10; CDR3aa: CASGYRGPYF
v_gene: TRBV20-1; abundance: few; len: 18; CDR3aa: CSARTGGLAGRDSYEQYF
v_gene: TRBV7-2; abundance: few; len: 14; CDR3aa: CASSLLRVNYGYTF
v_gene: TRBV7-9; abundance: few; len: 15; CDR3aa: CASSLASIFDTEAFF
v_gene: TRBV7-2; abundance: .; len: 18; CDR3aa: CASSLAPGQGTTNYGYTF
v_gene: TRBV6-5; abundance: .; len: 16; CDR3aa: CASSYSSTGGKYGYTF
v_gene: TRBV3-1; abundance: .; len: 15; CDR3aa: CASSQGGILLSEQYF
v_gene: TRBV21-1; abundance: few; len: 17; CDR3aa: CASSKGLGQGLKETQYF
v_gene: TRBV2; abundance: few; len: 15; CDR3aa: CASRPGTGNTGELFF
v_gene: TRBV5-1; abundance: few; len: 14; CDR3aa: CASSQTSDPGEQYF
v_gene: TRBV6-1; abundance: .; len: 15; CDR3aa: CASAWGILAKNIQYF
v_gene: TRBV7-8; abundance: few; len: 16; CDR3aa: CASSPRTSGTVNEQFF